This T cell receptor (beta chain) is drawn from a study of tumor-infiltrating lymphocytes in primary liver carcinoma. As for the study in general: The patients included men and women who were aged 30 to 69 years.

Many counts were recorded for this clonotype. Its antigen is unknown. A constant-region primer primed TCR beta cDNA synthesis from about 0.55 ug of total RNA. Modified slightly, ARM-PCR produced TCR beta libraries over three nested multiplex PCR rounds. The opening two PCR rounds, ten to eleven cycles each, paired TRBV1-TRBV30 forward primers with a C-beta reverse primer. One entry per CDR3 protein, called by TCRdb with MiXCR from the multiplex PCR reads. The table shows about 44,000 distinct CDR3 sequences, with 60% to 80% occurring only once. Co-extraction yielded RNA and DNA from approximately 22-30 mg of unsorted bulk tissue. The patients had histopathologically diagnosed primary liver carcinoma, and their disease was treated by surgical resection. Regarding the study as a whole: The study found tumor-adjacent and tumor-blood pairs overlapped less than tumor region pairs. Blood fell significantly below tumors in its top-250-clone fraction (p = 0.039).

Trimming removed 3 bases at V and 2 bases at J, with 5 bases between. The CDR3 spans 12 residues. Sequencing was done on a sample of tumor-adjacent normal liver tissue. The chain is built from TRBV12-3 or TRBV12-4 and TRBJ2-7; D gene ambiguous. The source of this sequence is a woman aged 25 to 39 with primary liver carcinoma and hepatitis B virus infection. The CDR3 DNA is TGTGCCAGCAGTTTTGGGACCTACGAGCAGTACTTC. Its protein is CASSFGTYEQYF.